The next 25 T cell receptor beta chains were all read from a single sample in a study of control samples from healthy donors and cancer patients. Only in-frame clones appear in the TCRdb table, and some are missing; sequencing was by immunoSEQ multiplex PCR. The sample lists roughly 10,000 clones, approximately 91% seen once, with about 20% in the top ten. The sample consisted of PBMCs. The receptors were gathered from a man aged 60 to 75 with colorectal cancer.

V is TRBV19 and J is TRBJ1-5; D remains ambiguous. Germline V lookup: CDR1 LNHDA, CDR2 SQIVND (reference sequence). CDR3 length equals 16 residues. V was shortened by 3 bases and J by 0 bases, with 12 bases between the two germline ends. DNA of the CDR3: TGTGCCAGTAGTATTCAGGCCGCCGATAGCAATCAGCCCCAGCATTTT. It is translated as CASSIQAADSNQPQHF.

This chain joins TRBV7-2 and TRBJ2-3, with 9 bases identical to TRBD2. The V segment lost 7 bases and the J segment 5 bases; nucleotides outside the gene matches: 10. The CDR3 runs to 15 residues. Germline CDR1 is SGHTA and CDR2 is FQGNSA. The CDR3 DNA reads TGTGCCAGCAACCGCGGGGGGGCCGGAGGAGATACGCAGTATTTT. Encoded protein: CASNRGGAGGDTQYF. The variable domain in full, with the rest retrieved from reference TRBV7-2 and TRBJ2-3, is GAGVSQSPSNKVTEKGKDVELRCDPISGHTALYWYRQSLGQGLEFLIYFQGNSAPDKSGLPSDRFSAERTGGSVSTLTIQRTQQEDSAVYLCASNRGGAGGDTQYFGPGTRLTVL.

V is TRBV18 and J is TRBJ1-2, with 9 positions matching TRBD1. Trimming took 5 bases from V and 5 from J; bases not matched to a gene: 9. Germline V gives CDR1 KGHSH, CDR2 LQKENI. CDR3 length: 15 residues. In nucleotides, the CDR3 is TGTGCCAGCTCAGAGATTTCACAGGGGGCTTATGGCTACACCTTC. Its translation: CASSEISQGAYGYTF.

The genes are TRBV29-1 and TRBJ2-2; 12 bases are shared with TRBD2. Germline CDR1 is SQVTM and CDR2 is ANQGSEA. V lost 5 bases, J lost 3 bases, and 7 bases stayed unmatched. This CDR3 contains 16 residues. The DNA of the CDR3 is TGCAGCGTTCTACGACTAGCGGGGGACTACACCGGGGAGCTGTTTTTT. It encodes CSVLRLAGDYTGELFF.

The chain has TRBV5-6 and TRBJ2-7; D is undetermined. With 0 bases removed from V and 7 bases from J, the gap between germline ends came to 11 bases. Per germline, CDR1 SGHDT and CDR2 YYEEEE. This CDR3 spans 13 amino acids. The CDR3 region is CASSLVFGSEQYF. The DNA of the CDR3 is TGTGCCAGCAGCTTGGTTTTCGGCAGTGAGCAGTACTTC.

The chain couples TRBV9 to TRBJ2-7; no clear D gene. Per the germline V gene, CDR1 is SGDLS and CDR2 is YYNGEE. The CDR3 sequence is 15 residues long. V shed 0 bases and J shed 3 bases, with 13 bases lying between them. The CDR3 loop is CASSVGVGLYYEQYF. The CDR3, as DNA: TGTGCCAGCAGCGTAGGGGTGGGCCTCTACTACGAGCAGTACTTC.

The CDR3, as DNA: TGCGCCAGCAGCCCAGATACGGGGAACACCGGGGAGCTGTTTTTT. Protein: CASSPDTGNTGELFF. The chain recombines TRBV5-1 with TRBJ2-2; D uncertain. V gave up 4 bases and J gave up 1 base, with 11 bases separating them. This CDR3 comprises 15 residues. From germline, CDR1 is SGHRS and CDR2 YFSETQ.

V usage is TRBV5-1 and J usage is TRBJ2-3; D not resolved. The germline gives CDR1 SGHRS, CDR2 YFSETQ. CDR3 length equals 13 residues. Trimming took 4 bases from V and 6 from J, leaving 12 bases between them. The CDR3 nucleotides are TGCGCCAGCAGCCTCCGCGCTGAGGATACGCAGTATTTT. This encodes CASSLRAEDTQYF.

J is TRBJ1-2 and V is TRBV25-1, with a possible D match to TRBD1 (6 bases). The germline V gene has CDR1 MGHDK and CDR2 SYGVNS. The CDR3 loop spans 12 amino acids. V was clipped by 6 bases and J by 4 bases, with 9 bases between them. The CDR3 nucleotides read TGTGCCAGCAGACAGGGATCCTATGGCTACACCTTC. Its translation is CASRQGSYGYTF.

The chain links TRBV6-2 or TRBV6-3 to TRBJ2-1, with 7 bases lining up with TRBD2. This CDR3 comprises 14 residues. In germline, CDR1 is MNHEY, CDR2 SVGEGT. The ends lost 0 bases at V and 6 bases at J; junction bases unmatched: 2. CDR3 bases: TGTGCCAGCAGTTACTCCTTAGCGGGCAATGAGCAGTTCTTC. It yields the protein CASSYSLAGNEQFF.

This chain connects TRBV5-4 to TRBJ2-5; possibly TRBD1 or TRBD2 for D (5 bases each). Trimming shortened V by 3 bases and J by 3 bases, and 15 bases separated the two germline ends. The germline V gene has CDR1 SGHNT and CDR2 YYREEE (reference sequence). This CDR3 has 15 amino acids. The CDR3 loop is CASSSARVGKETQYF. The CDR3 bases are TGTGCCAGCAGCTCTGCCAGGGTCGGGAAAGAGACCCAGTACTTC.

This rearrangement joins TRBV7-9 to TRBJ1-3; 7 bases line up with TRBD1. The CDR3 contains 14 residues. J was trimmed by 3 bases and V by 5 bases; bases with no gene match: 4. CDR1 SEHNR and CDR2 FQNEAQ come from the germline V gene (reference sequence). The CDR3 DNA reads TGTGCCAGCAGCCCCGGGACAGTTGGAAACACCATATATTTT. Translated: CASSPGTVGNTIYF.

The rearrangement uses TRBV7-9 and TRBJ1-2, with TRBD1 matching over 11 bases. With V trimmed by 11 bases and J by 0 bases, 14 bases remained unmatched. CDR3 length equals 17 residues. Germline CDR1 reads SEHNR; CDR2 reads FQNEAQ (reference sequence). The DNA of the CDR3 is TGTGCCGTCACCGGGGGACAGGGGGGACGAGCTAACTATGGCTACACCTTC. It translates to CAVTGGQGGRANYGYTF.

This chain uses TRBV4-2 with TRBJ1-2; D gene uncertain. CDR3 length: 13 amino acids. V was shortened by 0 bases and J by 2 bases, with 4 bases between the two germline ends. Per germline, CDR1 LGHNA and CDR2 YNFKEQ. CDR3 nucleotide sequence: TGTGCCAGCAGCCAAGAAGTGAACTATGGCTACACCTTC. Its protein is CASSQEVNYGYTF.

V and J are TRBV29-1 and TRBJ1-1; 10 bases agree with TRBD1. The V gene end was trimmed by 5 bases and the J gene end by 4 bases; junction bases not matched to a gene: 4. The germline CDR1 and CDR2 sequences are SQVTM and ANQGSEA. This CDR3 is 13 amino acids long. The CDR3 is CSVNRDRGTEAFF. As DNA, the CDR3 is TGCAGCGTTAACCGGGACAGGGGCACTGAAGCTTTCTTT.

This clone has a single count. J is TRBJ1-3 and V is TRBV19; D uncertain. V shed 10 bases and J shed 0 bases, with 10 bases lying between them. The CDR3 has 13 amino acids. Germline values: CDR1 LNHDA, CDR2 SQIVND (reference sequence). The CDR3 DNA sequence: TGTGCCACCGATGACAACTCTGGAAACACCATATATTTT. This gives the protein CATDDNSGNTIYF.

The J gene is TRBJ1-1, the V gene TRBV19; D not resolved. CDR1 LNHDA and CDR2 SQIVND come from the germline V gene (reference sequence). CDR3 length: 14 amino acids. Trimming shortened V by 1 base and J by 1 base, and 7 bases separated the two germline ends. CDR3 in DNA: TGTGCCAGTAGTATAGGTCGGGCGAACACTGAAGCTTTCTTT. This codes for CASSIGRANTEAFF.

V and J are TRBV11-3 and TRBJ2-2; D is perhaps TRBD2 (5 bases). Germline CDR1 reads SGHNT; CDR2 reads YENEEA. The ends were cut back, 3 bases at V and 7 bases at J, with 15 bases in the middle. The CDR3 is made up of 15 amino acids. CDR3 protein: CASSLTFLTNGELFF. Here the CDR3 DNA reads TGTGCCAGCAGCTTGACTTTCTTGACTAACGGGGAGCTGTTTTTT.

V gene TRBV5-4 combines with J gene TRBJ2-1; 7 bases are a match to TRBD2. V gave up 3 bases and J gave up 7 bases; unmatched junction bases: 7. Germline lookup yields CDR1 SGHNT and CDR2 YYREEE (reference sequence). This CDR3 is 14 amino acids long. The CDR3 nucleotides read TGTGCCAGCAGCTCGGGAGGTTTTGGAAATGAGCAGTTCTTC. Translating gives CASSSGGFGNEQFF.

The rearrangement links TRBV28 to TRBJ1-2, with 10 bases aligning to TRBD1. This CDR3 contains 15 residues. Unmatched junction bases numbered 8, after V lost 2 bases and J lost 8 bases. The germline V gene has CDR1 MDHEN and CDR2 SYDVKM. As DNA, the CDR3 is TGTGCCAGCAGTTTAATCCCCGGGACAGGGGACGGCTACACCTTC. Amino acid sequence: CASSLIPGTGDGYTF.

There are a few counts of this clone. This chain links TRBV7-2 with TRBJ2-7, with 12 bases fitting TRBD2. CDR1 SGHTA and CDR2 FQGNSA come from the germline V gene. After removal of 2 bases from V and 5 bases from J, the junction contained 10 bases not matched to a gene. The CDR3 length is 17 residues. The CDR3 region is CASSLPQTSGGSDEQYF. CDR3 nucleotides: TGTGCCAGCAGCTTACCCCAGACTAGCGGGGGATCCGACGAGCAGTACTTC. Looking up the rest from reference TRBV7-2 and TRBJ2-7 gives the full variable domain: GAGVSQSPSNKVTEKGKDVELRCDPISGHTALYWYRQSLGQGLEFLIYFQGNSAPDKSGLPSDRFSAERTGGSVSTLTIQRTQQEDSAVYLCASSLPQTSGGSDEQYFGPGTRLTVT.

The chain recombines TRBV19 with TRBJ1-1; 10 bases line up with TRBD1. The germline gives CDR1 LNHDA, CDR2 SQIVND (reference sequence). The V and J ends lost 5 bases and 0 bases, in that order; junction bases with no gene match: 3. The CDR3 has 15 residues. The CDR3 DNA is TGTGCCAGTAGTGACAGGGGGCGCTTGAACACTGAAGCTTTCTTT. Its protein product is CASSDRGRLNTEAFF.

The rearrangement uses TRBV12-5 and TRBJ1-2; 10 bases match TRBD1. This CDR3 comprises 18 residues. V dropped 7 bases and J dropped 4; count of bases not matched to a gene: 18. Germline-derived CDR1 and CDR2 are LGHNT and FRNRAP. The CDR3 is CASAADRGLLSRSYGYTF. The CDR3 DNA reads as TGTGCTAGTGCCGCCGACAGGGGGCTTTTGTCGAGGAGCTATGGCTACACCTTC. The full variable domain, in which reference TRBV12-5 and TRBJ1-2 provide the parts outside the CDR3, is DARVTQTPRHKVTEMGQEVTMRCQPILGHNTVFWYRQTMMQGLELLAYFRNRAPLDDSGMPKDRFSAEMPDATLATLKIQPSEPRDSAVYFCASAADRGLLSRSYGYTFGSGTRLTVV.

The chain is built from TRBV7-3 and TRBJ2-3; TRBD1 matches at 8 bases. The CDR3 spans 15 residues. J was trimmed by 3 bases and V by 2 bases; bases with no gene match: 4. Germline V lookup: CDR1 SGHTA, CDR2 FQGTGA. The CDR3 reads CASSLLRTGTDTQYF. Written as DNA, the CDR3 is TGTGCCAGCAGCTTACTACGGACAGGGACAGATACGCAGTATTTT.

A note on this clone: At the DNA level, this CDR3 is encoded by other sequences in the same sample as well. The chain employs TRBV11-2 and TRBJ2-1, with a possible D match to TRBD2 (7 bases). The germline CDR1 and CDR2 sequences are SGHAT and FQNNGV. V was cut by 3 bases and J by 6 bases, with 15 bases left in between. This CDR3 is built from 15 residues. DNA of the CDR3: TGTGCCAGCAGCTTTTCGGGGGGCGCATCCAATGAGCAGTTCTTC. Its translation is CASSFSGGASNEQFF. Drawing the rest from reference TRBV11-2 and TRBJ2-1, the complete variable domain is EAGVAQSPRYKIIEKRQSVAFWCNPISGHATLYWYQQILGQGPKLLIQFQNNGVVDDSQLPKDRFSAERLKGVDSTLKIQPAKLEDSAVYLCASSFSGGASNEQFFGPGTRLTVL.